What follows describes a single TCR beta chain. Its antigen remains unknown. The time point denotes: persistent/refractory GD, antithyroid drugs over 5 years with positive TRAb. Researchers made the TCR library from RNA that was extracted from PBMCs. This entry belongs to a study of regulatory T cells in long-lasting Graves disease. Between the trimmed V and J ends, which lost 6 bases and 5 bases, there was a span of 11 bases. Per the germline V gene, CDR1 is DFQATT and CDR2 is SNEGSKA (reference sequence). The CDR3 contains 12 residues. Study outcomes and limitations: Newly diagnosed disease favored TRBV20-1 and TRBJ2-1 over persistent disease.

Investigators prepared the TCR beta libraries by applying iRepertoire HTBI primers and Arm-PCR of CDR3 regions. Each CDR3 protein gets one entry after TCRdb re-called the multiplex PCR reads with MiXCR. Of 450,000 or so distinct CDR3 sequences listed, roughly 22% are singletons. This clonotype originated in a female donor with Graves disease. The genes are TRBV20-1 and TRBJ2-1; D call uncertain. The material sequenced was peripheral blood mononuclear cells (PBMCs), taken when the disease was refractory, from a patient treated with antithyroid drugs. CDR3 nucleotide sequence: TGCAGTGCGGAGCGTCCCAACAATGAGCAGTTCTTC. Translating gives CSAERPNNEQFF.